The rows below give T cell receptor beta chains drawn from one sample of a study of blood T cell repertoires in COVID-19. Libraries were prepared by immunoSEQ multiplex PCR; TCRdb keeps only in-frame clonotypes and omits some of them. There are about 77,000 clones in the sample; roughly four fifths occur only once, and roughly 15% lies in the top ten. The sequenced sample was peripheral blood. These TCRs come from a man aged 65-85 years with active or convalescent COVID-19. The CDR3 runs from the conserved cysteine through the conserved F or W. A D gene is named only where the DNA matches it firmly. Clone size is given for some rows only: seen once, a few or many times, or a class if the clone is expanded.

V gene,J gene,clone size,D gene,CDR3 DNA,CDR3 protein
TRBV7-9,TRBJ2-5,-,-,TGTGCCAGCAGCTTATACATTCAGGGTCGAGAAACCCAGTACTTC,CASSLYIQGRETQYF
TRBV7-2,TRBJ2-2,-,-,TGTGCCAGCAGCTTACGTACGGGCACCGGGGAGCTGTTTTTT,CASSLRTGTGELFF
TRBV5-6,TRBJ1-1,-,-,TGTGCCAGCAGCTTGGGGGCAGCAGAGAACACTGAAGCTTTCTTT,CASSLGAAENTEAFF
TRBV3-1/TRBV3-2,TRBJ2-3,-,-,TGTGCCAGCAGCCAAAAAGGGGCGGGGTCGAGTGTAGATACGCAGTATTTT,CASSQKGAGSSVDTQYF
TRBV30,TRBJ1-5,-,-,TGTGCCTGGAGCTTAGGGCAGGGCCTAAGCCAGCCCCAGCATTTT,CAWSLGQGLSQPQHF
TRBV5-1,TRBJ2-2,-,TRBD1,TGCGCCAGCAGCGTGGGACAGTGGGACACCGGGGAGCTGTTTTTT,CASSVGQWDTGELFF
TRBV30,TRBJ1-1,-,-,TGTGCCTGGAGATCCCAGAACACTGAAGCTTTCTTT,CAWRSQNTEAFF
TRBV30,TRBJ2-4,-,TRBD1,TGTGCCTGGAGTGTACCGGGACAGGGGGCCAAAAACATTCAGTACTTC,CAWSVPGQGAKNIQYF
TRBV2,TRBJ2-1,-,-,TGTGCCACCAGGTTGATGTTAGGGGATCCCAATGAGCAGTTCTTC,CATRLMLGDPNEQFF
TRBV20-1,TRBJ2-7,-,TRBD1,TGCAGTGCTAGTCCGACAGGGGGCAAATACGAGCAGTACTTC,CSASPTGGKYEQYF
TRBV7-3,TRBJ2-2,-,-,TGTGCCAGCAGCTTAAGTGGGGCGGGACTTAACACCGGGGAGCTGTTTTTT,CASSLSGAGLNTGELFF
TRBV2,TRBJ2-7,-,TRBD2,TGTGCCAGTGTAAAGAGCGGGGGGGCAGAAGAGCAGTACTTC,CASVKSGGAEEQYF
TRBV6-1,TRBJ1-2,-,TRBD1,TGTGCCACCGGGACAGTTTATGGCTACACCTTC,CATGTVYGYTF
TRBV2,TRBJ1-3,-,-,TGTGCCAGCAGTGAATTACTTGCGGGTGGAAACACCATATATTTT,CASSELLAGGNTIYF
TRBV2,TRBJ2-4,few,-,TGTGCCAGCAGTGGTCAGGGAGCCAAAAACATTCAGTACTTC,CASSGQGAKNIQYF
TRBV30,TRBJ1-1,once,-,TGTGCCTGGAGCCGTCAGGGGAACACTGAAGCTTTCTTT,CAWSRQGNTEAFF
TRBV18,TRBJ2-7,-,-,TGTGCCAGCTCACCGGGCCAGGATAGCGAGCAGTACTTC,CASSPGQDSEQYF
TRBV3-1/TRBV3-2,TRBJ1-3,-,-,TGTGCCAGCAGGGGCAGTGGAAACACCATATATTTT,CASRGSGNTIYF
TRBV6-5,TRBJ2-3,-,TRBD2,TGTGCCAGCAGACCAACCCCTCTAGGGCGGGGGGGTCAGTATTTT,CASRPTPLGRGGQYF
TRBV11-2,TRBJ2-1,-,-,TGTGCCAGCAGCCCTATCGCGGCGGCGGGGAATGAGCAGTTCTTC,CASSPIAAAGNEQFF
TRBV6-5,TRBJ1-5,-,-,TGTGCCAGCAGTTCAGATAATCAGCCCCAGCATTTT,CASSSDNQPQHF
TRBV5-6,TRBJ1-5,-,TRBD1,TGTGCCAGCAGCTCGATGGGACAGGCGATCAATCAGCCCCAGCATTTT,CASSSMGQAINQPQHF
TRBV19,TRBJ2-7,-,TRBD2,TGTGCCAGTAGTAGACGAAGTGGGGGGGACTCCTACGAGCAGTACTTC,CASSRRSGGDSYEQYF
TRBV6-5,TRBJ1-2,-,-,TGTGCCAGCAGTTACTCGACGAGCAGGGTGGGTGGCTACACCTTC,CASSYSTSRVGGYTF
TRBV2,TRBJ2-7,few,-,TGTGCCAGCAAGGGGGAGCTTTCGTACGAGCAGTACTTC,CASKGELSYEQYF
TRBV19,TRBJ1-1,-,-,TGTGCCAGTAGTATCCCAGGGGTTATGACTGAAGCTTTCTTT,CASSIPGVMTEAFF
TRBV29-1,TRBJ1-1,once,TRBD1,TGCAGCGGGAGACAGGGTATGACTGAAGCTTTCTTT,CSGRQGMTEAFF
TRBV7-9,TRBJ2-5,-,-,TGTGCCAGCAGCTTAGCCCTTCAAGAGACCCAGTACTTC,CASSLALQETQYF
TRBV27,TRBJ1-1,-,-,TGTGCCAGCAGCCTCACAGGCGGGAACACTGAAGCTTTCTTT,CASSLTGGNTEAFF
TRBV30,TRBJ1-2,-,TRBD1,TGTGCCTGGAGTCCCGCTCCGGGACAGGGGTATGTCTTACGTGGCTACACCTTC,CAWSPAPGQGYVLRGYTF
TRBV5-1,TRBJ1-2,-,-,TGCGCCAGCAGCTTGTTAGGAGGACGTGGGGAATACTATGGCTACACCTTC,CASSLLGGRGEYYGYTF
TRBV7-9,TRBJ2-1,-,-,TGTGCCAGCAGCTCGGGACTCCAACCCCACAATGAGCAGTTCTTC,CASSSGLQPHNEQFF
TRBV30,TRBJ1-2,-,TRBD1,TGTGCCTGGAGCAGACAGGGGGCAGATGGCTACACCTTC,CAWSRQGADGYTF
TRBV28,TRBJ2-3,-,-,TGTGCCAGCACCCCCGACAGCGCCGATACGCAGTATTTT,CASTPDSADTQYF
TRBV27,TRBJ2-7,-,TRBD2,TGTGCCAGCAGTTTAAGGCGGGGGGAGTCCTACGAGCAGTACTTC,CASSLRRGESYEQYF
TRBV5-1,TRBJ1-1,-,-,TGCGCCAGCAGCTCCGAGGTGAACACTGAAGCTTTCTTT,CASSSEVNTEAFF
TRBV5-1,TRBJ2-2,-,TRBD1,TGCGCCAGCAGCTTGGGGACAGGGGCGAACACCGGGGAGCTGTTTTTT,CASSLGTGANTGELFF
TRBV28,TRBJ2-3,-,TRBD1,TGTGCCAGCAAGTTTGGGGACAGAAGCACAGATACGCAGTATTTT,CASKFGDRSTDTQYF
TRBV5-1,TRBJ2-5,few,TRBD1,TGCGCCAGCAGCAACCCGGGACAGGGAGGGGTAGTAGTGTCCCGAGAGACCCAGTACTTC,CASSNPGQGGVVVSRETQYF
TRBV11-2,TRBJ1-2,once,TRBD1,TGTGCCAGCAGCCTTGGGGGACAGGGCTATGGCTACACCTTC,CASSLGGQGYGYTF
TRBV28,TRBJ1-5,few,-,TGTGCCAGCACCCTAGGGCCAGGGGTTGATCAGCCCCAGCATTTT,CASTLGPGVDQPQHF
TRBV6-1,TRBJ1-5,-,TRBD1,TGTGCCAGCAGTGAGCTGACAGGGGTGGAACAGCCCCAGCATTTT,CASSELTGVEQPQHF
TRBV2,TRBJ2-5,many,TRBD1,TGTGCCAGCAGGGCCGGGACAGTAAAAGAGACCCAGTACTTC,CASRAGTVKETQYF
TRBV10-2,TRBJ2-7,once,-,TGCGCCAGCAGCGAGACTCATTCCAACGAGCAGTACTTC,CASSETHSNEQYF
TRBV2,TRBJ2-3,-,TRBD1,TGTGCCGCACGGACAGGGGAGGGCACAGATACGCAGTATTTT,CAARTGEGTDTQYF
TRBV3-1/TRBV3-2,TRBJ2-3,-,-,TGTGCCAGCAGTGACGCTAGGTGGGATACGCAGTATTTT,CASSDARWDTQYF
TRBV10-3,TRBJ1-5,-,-,TGTGCCATCAGTGAGTCGGCCAGGGGCTCAGGCAATCAGCCCCAGCATTTT,CAISESARGSGNQPQHF
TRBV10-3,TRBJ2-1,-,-,TGTGCCATCAAGGCTAGCGTTACCTACAATGAGCAGTTCTTC,CAIKASVTYNEQFF
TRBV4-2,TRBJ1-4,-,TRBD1,TGTGCCAGCAGCCAAGAAACAGGGGGTAATGAAAAACTGTTTTTT,CASSQETGGNEKLFF
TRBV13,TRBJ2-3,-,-,TGTGCCAGCAGCACCATTACCGGAGATACGCAGTATTTT,CASSTITGDTQYF
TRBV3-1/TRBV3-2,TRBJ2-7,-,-,TGTGCCAGCAGCCAAGGCGTACAGGGCTCCTACGAGCAGTACTTC,CASSQGVQGSYEQYF
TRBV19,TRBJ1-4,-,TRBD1,TGTGCCAGTAGTGCCCGACAGGGGGTTGTAAAACTGTTTTTT,CASSARQGVVKLFF
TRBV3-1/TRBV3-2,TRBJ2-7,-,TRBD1,TGTGCCAGCAGCTTCCGGGACAGGGCCTACGAGCAGTACTTC,CASSFRDRAYEQYF
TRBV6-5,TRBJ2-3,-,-,TGTGCCAGCAGTTCCGGGACAAATTCAGATACGCAGTATTTT,CASSSGTNSDTQYF
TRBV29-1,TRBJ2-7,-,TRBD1,TGCAGCGTCCGGGACAGGGGCAAGAACGAGCAGTACTTC,CSVRDRGKNEQYF
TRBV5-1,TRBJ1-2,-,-,TGCGCCAGCAGCTTGGAGGGGCCCTACACCTTC,CASSLEGPYTF